A selection of T cell receptor beta chains follows, all from one sample in a study of blood T cell repertoires in COVID-19. Clones were sequenced by immunoSEQ multiplex PCR, and TCRdb holds only the in-frame ones, with some missing. Among around 200,000 clones listed, about 86% were seen once. Sequenced sample: PBMCs or T cells enriched from blood (not recorded which). The origin of the receptors is a woman aged 25 to 45 who had been exposed to COVID-19. CDR3s include the opening cysteine and the closing phenylalanine or tryptophan. D genes are given only for firm matches. Only some rows state a clone size, as once, few, many or a class for expanded clones.

. 15 TRBJ2-2 TRBV5-1 TRBD1 CASSWTGGASGELFF TGCGCCAGCAGCTGGACAGGGGGCGCCTCCGGGGAGCTGTTTTTT
. 16 TRBJ2-2 TRBV3-1/TRBV3-2 . CASSQFQGKGTGELFF TGTGCCAGCAGCCAATTCCAGGGGAAAGGGACCGGGGAGCTGTTTTTT
. 16 TRBJ1-2 TRBV10-3 . CAISDPWGDSNYGYTF TGTGCCATCAGTGATCCTTGGGGGGACTCTAACTATGGCTACACCTTC
. 16 TRBJ1-5 TRBV27 . CASSLSRTASNQPQHF TGTGCCAGCAGTTTATCGAGGACAGCGAGCAATCAGCCCCAGCATTTT
. 17 TRBJ1-5 TRBV21-1 . CASSKFEQRSSNQPQHF TGTGCCAGCAGCAAATTCGAACAGCGGTCCAGCAATCAGCCCCAGCATTTT
. 13 TRBJ2-1 TRBV11-3 . CASSFFGVNEQFF TGTGCCAGCAGCTTTTTCGGGGTGAATGAGCAGTTCTTC
. 13 TRBJ1-2 TRBV30 TRBD1 CAWSPGGSYGYTF TGTGCCTGGAGTCCAGGGGGCAGCTATGGCTACACCTTC
. 15 TRBJ1-2 TRBV19 . CASSIAFRINYGYTF TGTGCCAGTAGTATAGCTTTTAGAATTAACTATGGCTACACCTTC
. 15 TRBJ2-2 TRBV19 . CASTEQGSGTGELFF TGTGCCAGTACCGAACAGGGATCGGGAACCGGGGAGCTGTTTTTT
. 11 TRBJ2-7 TRBV20-1 . CSASNYYEQYF TGCAGTGCTAGTAACTACTACGAGCAGTACTTC
. 18 TRBJ1-4 TRBV3-1/TRBV3-2 . CASSQENRDLATNEKLFF TGTGCCAGCAGCCAGGAAAACAGGGACCTTGCAACTAATGAAAAACTGTTTTTT
. 12 TRBJ2-7 TRBV27 . CASSSNTYEQYF TGTGCCAGCAGCTCGAACACCTACGAGCAGTACTTC
. 16 TRBJ2-1 TRBV6-5 TRBD2 CASSSPGIAGGIEQFF TGTGCCAGCAGTTCCCCTGGGATAGCGGGGGGGATTGAGCAGTTCTTC
. 14 TRBJ1-2 TRBV5-1 TRBD1 CASSLQGFLGGYTF TGCGCCAGCAGCTTACAGGGGTTTCTAGGTGGCTACACCTTC
. 12 TRBJ2-7 TRBV2 . CASKRTLYEQYF TGTGCCAGCAAGAGGACACTCTACGAGCAGTACTTC
. 15 TRBJ2-1 TRBV6-5 TRBD2 CATERYSGAGNEQFF TGTGCCACCGAGAGATATAGCGGGGCGGGCAATGAGCAGTTCTTC
. 15 TRBJ2-2 TRBV5-1 TRBD2 CASSLLSGGSGELFF TGCGCCAGCAGCTTGCTAAGCGGGGGGTCCGGGGAGCTGTTTTTT
. 16 TRBJ2-7 TRBV5-1 TRBD2 CASSLRASGGFYEQYF TGCGCCAGCAGCTTGCGGGCTAGCGGGGGATTCTACGAGCAGTACTTC
. 17 TRBJ2-1 TRBV7-9 TRBD2 CARRLAGLPSSYNEQFF TGTGCCAGGAGACTAGCGGGGCTTCCGAGCTCCTACAATGAGCAGTTCTTC
. 14 TRBJ1-6 TRBV10-3 . CAISGPGLGSPLHF TGTGCCATCAGCGGCCCAGGGTTGGGTTCACCCCTCCACTTT
. 12 TRBJ1-2 TRBV12-3/TRBV12-4 . CASSGDPYGYTF TGTGCCAGTAGCGGGGATCCCTATGGCTACACCTTC
once 15 TRBJ2-7 TRBV3-1/TRBV3-2 . CASSLQGHSSYEQYF TGTGCCAGCAGCCTCCAGGGGCACAGCTCCTACGAGCAGTACTTC
. 14 TRBJ2-3 TRBV20-1 TRBD2 CSASRAGGPHTQYF TGCAGTGCTAGTCGAGCGGGGGGCCCACATACGCAGTATTTT
once 15 TRBJ1-1 TRBV11-2 . CASSPRQVASTEAFF TGTGCCAGCAGCCCCCGACAGGTCGCGAGCACTGAAGCTTTCTTT
once 17 TRBJ1-2 TRBV7-2 . CASSLVAVNSGGYGYTF TGTGCCAGCAGCTTAGTTGCGGTCAACTCCGGCGGCTATGGCTACACCTTC
once 15 TRBJ1-4 TRBV9 . CASSVGQDIREKLFF TGTGCCAGCAGCGTAGGGCAGGACATTCGAGAAAAACTGTTTTTT
. 14 TRBJ2-7 TRBV5-1 . CASSFDGAVPEQYF TGCGCCAGCAGCTTTGATGGGGCTGTCCCCGAGCAGTACTTC
. 14 TRBJ2-2 TRBV3-1/TRBV3-2 . CASSQGWGPGELFF TGTGCCAGCAGCCAAGGCTGGGGGCCCGGGGAGCTGTTTTTT
. 14 TRBJ2-7 TRBV25-1 TRBD2 CASSEPGLAGKQYF TGTGCCAGCAGTGAACCGGGACTAGCGGGAAAACAGTACTTC
. 14 TRBJ1-2 TRBV30 . CAWAEGSQLYGYTF TGTGCCTGGGCGGAGGGGAGCCAATTATATGGCTACACCTTC
. 12 TRBJ1-5 TRBV30 . CAWSRGNQPQHF TGTGCCTGGAGTCGGGGCAATCAGCCCCAGCATTTT
. 17 TRBJ2-3 TRBV28 TRBD1 CASSPGTGGPSTDTQYF TGTGCCAGCAGTCCCGGGACAGGGGGCCCAAGCACAGATACGCAGTATTTT
. 15 TRBJ2-3 TRBV7-6 . CASSLGAGITDTQYF TGTGCCAGCAGCTTAGGGGCGGGGATCACAGATACGCAGTATTTT
few 16 TRBJ1-4 TRBV5-1 . CASRQISGLTNEKLFF TGCGCCAGCAGGCAAATATCAGGGTTAACTAATGAAAAACTGTTTTTT
. 17 TRBJ1-2 TRBV21-1 . CASSKAGGQGGRYGYTF TGTGCCAGCAGCAAAGCCGGCGGACAGGGAGGCCGCTATGGCTACACCTTC
once 13 TRBJ1-2 TRBV9 TRBD1 CASSVDRGPGYTF TGTGCCAGCAGCGTAGACAGGGGCCCTGGCTACACCTTC
once 16 TRBJ2-3 TRBV5-1 TRBD1 CASSAQPGQGTDTQYF TGCGCCAGCAGCGCACAACCGGGACAGGGGACAGATACGCAGTATTTT
. 17 TRBJ2-2 TRBV11-2 . CASSSITPALGLGELFF TGTGCCAGCAGCTCAATAACCCCAGCCCTAGGTCTCGGGGAGCTGTTTTTT
. 14 TRBJ1-2 TRBV3-1/TRBV3-2 TRBD1 CASSHPAGGYGYTF TGTGCCAGCAGCCACCCCGCAGGGGGCTATGGCTACACCTTC
. 14 TRBJ2-1 TRBV30 TRBD2 CAWSAGTRNNEQFF TGTGCCTGGAGTGCCGGGACTAGAAACAATGAGCAGTTCTTC
. 15 TRBJ1-2 TRBV18 TRBD1 CASSPRTGENYGYTF TGTGCCAGCTCACCGCGGACAGGGGAGAACTATGGCTACACCTTC
. 12 TRBJ1-2 TRBV2 . CASSETVYGYTF TGTGCCAGCAGTGAAACAGTCTATGGCTACACCTTC
. 15 TRBJ2-2 TRBV4-1 . CASSQGRDGTGELFF TGCGCCAGCAGCCAAGGCAGGGATGGAACCGGGGAGCTGTTTTTT
. 15 TRBJ1-5 TRBV18 TRBD1 CASSPQGQGGQPQHF TGTGCCAGCTCACCTCAAGGACAGGGCGGTCAGCCCCAGCATTTT
. 16 TRBJ2-7 TRBV6-5 . CASSYFFNSGADEQYF TGTGCCAGCAGTTATTTTTTTAATAGCGGAGCCGACGAGCAGTACTTC
. 13 TRBJ1-5 TRBV3-1/TRBV3-2 . CASSPGQRQPQHF TGTGCCAGCAGCCCCGGACAGCGTCAGCCCCAGCATTTT
. 14 TRBJ1-5 TRBV6-1 . CASSEVPVSGPQHF TGTGCCAGCAGTGAAGTTCCGGTCTCGGGGCCCCAGCATTTT
. 11 TRBJ2-7 TRBV5-1 . CASSFGGEQYF TGCGCCAGCAGCTTCGGGGGCGAGCAGTACTTC
few 14 TRBJ2-7 TRBV10-3 . CAISGGPLPYEQYF TGTGCCATCAGCGGGGGGCCCCTCCCCTACGAGCAGTACTTC
. 15 TRBJ1-6 TRBV19 . CASSIGQLYNSPLHF TGTGCCAGTAGTATCGGACAGCTCTATAATTCACCCCTCCACTTT
. 14 TRBJ1-6 TRBV24-1 . CAAYSGVPNSPLHF TGTGCCGCATACTCGGGGGTCCCTAATTCACCCCTCCACTTT
. 16 TRBJ2-3 TRBV6-4 TRBD2 CAKVRTSGGVEDTQYF TGTGCCAAGGTACGGACTAGCGGGGGGGTAGAGGATACGCAGTATTTT
. 18 TRBJ2-7 TRBV6-1 TRBD1 CASSEDIGGTGGRYEQYF TGTGCCAGCAGTGAAGATATTGGTGGGACAGGGGGCCGCTACGAGCAGTACTTC